The 2 T cell receptor beta chains below all came from one sample that was sequenced in a study of STAT3 mutations in large granular lymphocyte leukemia. Whole-study results and caveats: Every T-LGLL patient had at least one immunodominant TCRbeta clonotype.

Assay used: immunoSEQ multiplex PCR; TCRdb lists only in-frame clones, some missing. The table records 2,000 or so clones, roughly 60% of them present only once. These receptors lack a known antigen. Specimen: peripheral blood mononuclear cells. The source of these receptors is a man in his 60s with T-cell large granular lymphocyte leukemia. Some clones in this sample may be carry-over from other donors' samples.

This clone was seen just once. The chain links TRBV5-1 to TRBJ2-7; 10 bases line up with TRBD2. The length of the CDR3 is 17 residues. Germline CDR1 and CDR2: SGHRS and YFSETQ. Trimming cost V 4 bases and J 0 bases; bases outside gene matches: 10. In DNA form, the CDR3 reads TGCGCCAGCAGCACACGGACTAGCGGTCACAGCTCCTACGAGCAGTACTTC. It encodes CASSTRTSGHSSYEQYF.

The chain employs TRBV18 and TRBJ2-5; TRBD1 might be the D (5 bases). The CDR3 has 12 amino acids. Looked up from germline, CDR1 is KGHSH and CDR2 is LQKENI. Trimming removed 4 bases at V and 2 bases at J, with 5 bases between. The CDR3 loop is CASSRQQETQYF. The CDR3, as DNA: TGTGCCAGCTCACGACAGCAAGAGACCCAGTACTTC.